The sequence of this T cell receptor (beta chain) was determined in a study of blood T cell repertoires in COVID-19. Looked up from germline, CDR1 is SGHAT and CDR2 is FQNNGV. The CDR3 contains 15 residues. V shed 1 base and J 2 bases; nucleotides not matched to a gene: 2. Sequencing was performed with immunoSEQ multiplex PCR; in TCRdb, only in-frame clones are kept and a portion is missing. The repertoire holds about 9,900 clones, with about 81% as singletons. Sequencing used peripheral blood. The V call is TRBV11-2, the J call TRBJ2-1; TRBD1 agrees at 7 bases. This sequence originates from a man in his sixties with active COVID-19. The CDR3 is CASSLARGTYNEQFF. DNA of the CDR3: TGTGCCAGCAGCTTAGCCAGGGGGACCTACAATGAGCAGTTCTTC.